A single sample is the source of the 30 T cell receptor beta chains below, sequenced in a study of T cells in Graves' hyperthyroidism and ophthalmopathy. TCR beta CDR3 regions were amplified from RNA transcripts. RT-PCR in the first round (using the HTBI primer set) targeted the TCR CDR3. Via MiXCR, TCRdb re-called the multiplex PCR reads, giving one row per CDR3 protein. The sample carries some 250,000 distinct CDR3 sequences, more than 12% recorded once. Input material: blood. These receptor sequences come from a woman in her thirties or forties with Graves' hyperthyroidism that later progressed to Graves' ophthalmopathy.

This clonotype was observed a handful of times. The V gene is TRBV12-3 or TRBV12-4, the J gene TRBJ1-5; 11 positions agree with TRBD1. With V trimmed by 3 bases and J by 0 bases, 7 bases remained unmatched. The CDR3 has 18 amino acids. The CDR3: CASSFWTGGGYSNQPQHF. The DNA of the CDR3 is TGTGCCAGCAGTTTTTGGACAGGGGGCGGGTATAGCAATCAGCCCCAGCATTTT.

This clonotype has a count of ten or more. This chain joins TRBV28 and TRBJ2-7; D is undetermined. V was pared by 3 bases and J by 2 bases, with 8 bases between. In germline, CDR1 is MDHEN, CDR2 SYDVKM. The CDR3 totals 13 residues. CDR3 nucleotide sequence: TGTGCCAGCAGTTTGGCGGTTACCTACGAGCAGTACTTC. Amino acid sequence: CASSLAVTYEQYF.

V usage is TRBV28 and J usage is TRBJ1-1, with 10 bases matching TRBD1. Trimming took 8 bases from V and 0 from J; bases not matched to a gene: 3. Per the germline V gene, CDR1 is MDHEN and CDR2 is SYDVKM. The CDR3 covers 14 residues. The CDR3 region is CASGTGDLNTEAFF. CDR3 in DNA: TGTGCCAGCGGGACAGGGGACCTGAACACTGAAGCTTTCTTT.

This clonotype was counted ten times or more. V and J are TRBV2 and TRBJ1-2; a possible D gene is TRBD1 (6 bases). Germline V gene data show CDR1 as SNHLY and CDR2 as FYNNEI. V was pared by 6 bases and J by 5 bases, with 16 bases between. The CDR3 spans 14 residues. The CDR3 here is CASSGQGSGYGYTF. The CDR3 bases are TGTGCCAGCAGCGGGCAGGGGTCGGGTTATGGCTACACCTTC.

This clonotype was observed many times. The gene calls are TRBV10-3 and TRBJ2-2; D possibly corresponds to TRBD2 (5 bases). This CDR3 is 12 amino acids long. Germline values: CDR1 ENHRY, CDR2 SYGVKD. The V gene lost 11 bases and the J gene lost 7 bases, with 14 bases spanning the gap. The CDR3 DNA reads as TGTGCCGCTGGGAGAAATGGCGGGGAGCTGTTTTTT. This encodes CAAGRNGGELFF.

This clonotype appeared a few times. This sequence joins TRBV6-4 and TRBJ1-3; TRBD1 is a possible D gene (5 bases). The length of the CDR3 is 15 residues. Looked up from germline, CDR1 is MRHNA and CDR2 is SNTAGT. Trimming removed 10 bases at V and 1 base at J, with 17 bases between. The CDR3 sequence is CAMLRQSNSGNTIYF. CDR3 coding DNA: TGTGCCATGCTTAGACAGTCCAATTCTGGAAACACCATATATTTT.

In this sample, this clonotype turned up many times. The V and J genes are TRBV19 and TRBJ2-7, with unresolved D. The CDR3 runs to 14 residues. Deletions cut 5 bases from V and 0 bases from J, with 11 bases between. The germline gives CDR1 LNHDA, CDR2 SQIVND (reference sequence). This CDR3 reads CASSVGPSSYEQYF. The DNA for the CDR3 is TGTGCCAGTAGTGTTGGGCCTAGCTCCTACGAGCAGTACTTC.

This clonotype has at least ten counts. This chain joins TRBV20-1 and TRBJ2-7, with 7 positions matching TRBD2. Germline V gene sequence: CDR1 DFQATT, CDR2 SNEGSKA (reference sequence). V was clipped by 0 bases and J by 2 bases; unmatched bases: 4. This CDR3 spans 14 amino acids. The DNA for the CDR3 is TGCAGTGCTAGAGAATCCGGGACTACCTACGAGCAGTACTTC. It is translated as CSARESGTTYEQYF.

This clonotype was detected ten times or more. The chain joins TRBV14 to TRBJ2-3, with D perhaps matching TRBD2 (5 bases). Trimming stripped 2 bases from V and 3 bases from J, with 12 bases between. There are 15 residues in the CDR3. CDR1 SGHDN and CDR2 FVKESK come from the germline V gene. The CDR3 nucleotides read TGTGCCAGCAGCCAAACCTTAGGACTGACAGATACGCAGTATTTT. Protein product: CASSQTLGLTDTQYF.

The chain combines TRBV20-1 with TRBJ2-1; D not resolved. The CDR3 is 14 amino acids. Germline CDR1 and CDR2: DFQATT and SNEGSKA (reference sequence). With 6 bases removed from V and 4 bases from J, the gap between germline ends came to 16 bases. CDR3 loop: CSAPLADLYNEQFF. CDR3 nucleotide sequence: TGCAGTGCACCCCTCGCAGATCTTTACAATGAGCAGTTCTTC.

This clonotype was observed a few times. This rearrangement joins TRBV29-1 to TRBJ2-1; D is ambiguous. This CDR3 contains 13 residues. With 3 bases removed from V and 4 bases from J, the gap between germline ends came to 10 bases. From germline, CDR1 is SQVTM and CDR2 ANQGSEA. CDR3 region: CSVDPNGYNEQFF. The CDR3 nucleotides read TGCAGCGTTGATCCTAACGGGTACAATGAGCAGTTCTTC.

This chain uses TRBV30 with TRBJ2-2; the D gene is possibly TRBD1 (6 bases). Germline V gene lookup returns CDR1 GTSNPN and CDR2 SVGIG (reference sequence). The CDR3 spans 13 residues. Trimming removed 6 bases from V and 1 base from J, with 9 bases in between. CDR3 DNA sequence: TGTGCCTGTGGGGGCGTGAACACCGGGGAGCTGTTTTTT. Translated: CACGGVNTGELFF. Using reference TRBV30 and TRBJ2-2 for the parts outside the CDR3, the full variable domain is SQTIHQWPATLVQPVGSPLSLECTVEGTSNPNLYWYRQAAGRGLQLLFYSVGIGQISSEVPQNLSASRPQDRQFILSSKKLLLSDSGFYLCACGGVNTGELFFGEGSRLTVL.

This clonotype was observed a handful of times. The CDR3 sequence is CASSYSRTGWNEKLFF. In DNA, the CDR3 is TGTGCCAGCAGTTACTCCCGGACAGGCTGGAATGAAAAACTGTTTTTT. The chain is built from TRBV6-6 and TRBJ1-4; 7 bases align to TRBD1. This CDR3 has 16 amino acids. V was clipped by 0 bases and J by 5 bases; unmatched bases: 6. Germline V gene data show CDR1 as MNHNY and CDR2 as SVGAGI (reference sequence).

V and J are TRBV4-1 and TRBJ1-4, with a possible D match to TRBD1 (5 bases). Trimming stripped 3 bases from V and 5 bases from J, with 16 bases between. This CDR3 is built from 16 residues. Germline loops: CDR1 MGHRA, CDR2 YSYEKL. CDR3 DNA sequence: TGCGCCAGCAGCCAGCCCCGTGGGGCTCAAAATGAAAAACTGTTTTTT. Protein product: CASSQPRGAQNEKLFF.

There are many counts of this clonotype. The rearrangement links TRBV19 to TRBJ2-7, with TRBD1 matching over 9 bases. The CDR3 spans 17 residues. Germline CDR1 and CDR2: LNHDA and SQIVND (reference sequence). The V and J ends lost 1 base and 4 bases, in that order; junction bases with no gene match: 11. The CDR3 reads CASSIAQDRGGGYEQYF. CDR3 sequence (DNA): TGTGCCAGTAGTATAGCCCAGGACAGGGGTGGTGGATACGAGCAGTACTTC.

This clonotype was detected ten times or more. The J gene is TRBJ1-4, the V gene TRBV12-3 or TRBV12-4; D perhaps matches TRBD1 (6 bases). The CDR3 is 14 amino acids. V was pared by 6 bases and J by 0 bases, with 8 bases between. In DNA, the CDR3 is TGTGCCAGCAGCCCAGGGGCAACTAATGAAAAACTGTTTTTT. Translated: CASSPGATNEKLFF.

The V and J genes are TRBV28 and TRBJ2-7, with TRBD2 identical over 10 bases. CDR1 is MDHEN, CDR2 SYDVKM, per germline. Germline trimming cut 4 bases from V and 4 bases from J; bases unmatched to any gene: 16. There are 18 residues in the CDR3. The CDR3 loop is CASSSTASGRSVWYEQYF. Here the CDR3 DNA reads TGTGCCAGCAGTTCCACGGCTAGCGGGAGATCTGTGTGGTACGAGCAGTACTTC.

This clonotype came up many times. This chain links TRBV30 with TRBJ1-5, with a tentative D call TRBD1 (5 bases). In germline, CDR1 is GTSNPN, CDR2 SVGIG (reference sequence). The CDR3 is 13 amino acids. V was cut by 1 base and J by 3 bases, with 7 bases left in between. CDR3 sequence: CAWSGGTNQPQHF. The CDR3 DNA follows: TGTGCCTGGAGTGGAGGGACCAATCAGCCCCAGCATTTT.

The J gene is TRBJ2-7, the V gene TRBV4-1; TRBD1 matches at 7 bases. The CDR3 has 16 amino acids. V shed 6 bases and J 3 bases; nucleotides not matched to a gene: 14. CDR1 MGHRA and CDR2 YSYEKL come from the germline V gene. In nucleotides, the CDR3 is TGCGCCAGCAGTCCACTCGGGACAGATAGCCTCTACGAGCAGTACTTC. Its translation is CASSPLGTDSLYEQYF.

This clonotype was picked up many times. The chain couples TRBV24-1 to TRBJ2-1; a possible D gene is TRBD2 (6 bases). The CDR3 has 17 residues. The V end was cut by 4 bases, the J end by 2 bases, with 17 bases between. CDR1 is KGHDR and CDR2 is SFDVKD in the germline V gene. The CDR3 DNA reads TGTGCCACCAGTGACACCGCTGGAGGGATTACCTACAATGAGCAGTTCTTC. As protein: CATSDTAGGITYNEQFF.

This clonotype was recorded many times. The chain recombines TRBV13 with TRBJ2-2; D gene uncertain. The germline CDR1 and CDR2 sequences are PRHDT and FYEKMQ (reference sequence). V was shortened by 5 bases and J by 5 bases, with 9 bases between the two germline ends. CDR3 size: 13 residues. CDR3 amino acids: CASSLSMTGELFF. CDR3 DNA sequence: TGTGCCAGCAGCCTCTCAATGACCGGGGAGCTGTTTTTT.

In its sample, this clonotype was seen a few times. This chain uses TRBV20-1 with TRBJ1-1, with a possible D match to TRBD1 (5 bases). This CDR3 comprises 13 residues. The V gene lost 5 bases and the J gene lost 5 bases, with 15 bases spanning the gap. Germline V CDR1 and CDR2: DFQATT, SNEGSKA (reference sequence). In nucleotides, the CDR3 is TGCAGTGCTGCCTTCGGGGGATGGACTGAAGCTTTCTTT. This sequence encodes CSAAFGGWTEAFF.

This clonotype occurred many times. The chain combines TRBV5-1 with TRBJ2-2, with 8 bases aligning to TRBD1. V was pared by 4 bases and J by 5 bases, with 13 bases of the junction left unmatched. The CDR3 loop spans 17 amino acids. CDR1 and CDR2 from the germline V gene are SGHRS and YFSETQ. CDR3 sequence reads: CASSLQHRTGWTGELFF. Written as DNA, the CDR3 is TGCGCCAGCAGCCTTCAACATAGGACAGGGTGGACCGGGGAGCTGTTTTTT. Full variable domain (rest looked up from reference TRBV5-1 and TRBJ2-2): KAGVTQTPRYLIKTRGQQVTLSCSPISGHRSVSWYQQTPGQGLQFLFEYFSETQRNKGNFPGRFSGRQFSNSRSEMNVSTLELGDSALYLCASSLQHRTGWTGELFFGEGSRLTVL.

This clonotype was seen many times. The CDR3 reads CASSPWGGSEQYF. The CDR3 nucleotides read TGTGCCAGCAGCCCCTGGGGAGGGAGCGAGCAGTACTTC. The chain links TRBV7-2 to TRBJ2-7, with 7 nucleotides matching TRBD2. Germline CDR1 SGHTA, CDR2 FQGNSA. The CDR3 runs 13 residues. With 5 bases clipped from V and 6 bases from J, the junction kept 7 bases outside the gene matches. Based on the CDR3 plus reference TRBV7-2 and TRBJ2-7, the full variable domain is GAGVSQSPSNKVTEKGKDVELRCDPISGHTALYWYRQSLGQGLEFLIYFQGNSAPDKSGLPSDRFSAERTGGSVSTLTIQRTQQEDSAVYLCASSPWGGSEQYFGPGTRLTVT.

This clonotype was recorded many times. The chain is built from TRBV3-1 and TRBJ2-7; D uncertain. This CDR3 is 15 amino acids long. Germline lookup yields CDR1 LGHDT and CDR2 YNNKEL (reference sequence). V was clipped by 0 bases and J by 9 bases, with 18 bases between them. CDR3 residues: CASSQEPATSIRQYF. The CDR3 DNA sequence: TGTGCCAGCAGCCAAGAACCCGCTACGAGCATTAGGCAGTACTTC.

This clonotype was counted between two and nine times. This sequence joins TRBV11-3 and TRBJ2-1, with 8 bases matching TRBD1. The CDR3 has 16 residues. J gave up 0 bases and V 6 bases, and 7 bases lay outside the gene matches. Germline-derived CDR1 and CDR2 are SGHNT and YENEEA. CDR3 amino acids: CASRPTTGGSYNEQFF. In nucleotides, the CDR3 is TGTGCCAGCAGGCCTACTACAGGGGGCTCCTACAATGAGCAGTTCTTC.

This clonotype was counted only a few times. The CDR3 is CASSQVKTGIGNTIYF. CDR3 DNA sequence: TGTGCCAGCAGCCAAGTAAAGACAGGCATCGGAAACACCATATATTTT. The rearrangement uses TRBV4-2 and TRBJ1-3; possible D gene TRBD1, 6 bases. The CDR3 length is 16 residues. The ends were cut back, 1 base at V and 4 bases at J, with 14 bases in the middle. Germline V gives CDR1 LGHNA, CDR2 YNFKEQ.

The V and J genes are TRBV5-5 and TRBJ2-3, with D perhaps being TRBD1 or TRBD2 (6 bases each). The germline V gene has CDR1 SGHKS and CDR2 YYEKEE (reference sequence). V lost 0 bases and J 2 bases, leaving 22 bases between the germline ends. The CDR3 is 19 residues long. CDR3 amino acids: CASSLDGGRGAEITDTQYF. For the CDR3, the DNA is TGTGCCAGCAGCTTGGACGGGGGAAGGGGGGCTGAGATCACAGATACGCAGTATTTT.

The sample holds many counts of this clonotype. The chain has TRBV11-2 and TRBJ2-7; 8 nucleotides match TRBD1. The CDR3 totals 16 residues. From germline, CDR1 is SGHAT and CDR2 FQNNGV. Germline trimming cut 1 base from V and 6 bases from J; bases unmatched to any gene: 11. The CDR3 bases are TGTGCCAGCAGCTTAGTTGTGGGACAGGCCTCGGGCGAGCAGTACTTC. Its translation: CASSLVVGQASGEQYF.

This clonotype has a count of ten or more. The V call is TRBV6-5, the J call TRBJ2-1; D possibly corresponds to TRBD2 (5 bases). Trimming cost V 2 bases and J 7 bases, with 15 bases left between them. This CDR3 is built from 15 residues. Germline lookup yields CDR1 MNHEY and CDR2 SVGAGI. The CDR3: CASSYGGGLVNEQFF. The CDR3 DNA sequence: TGTGCCAGCAGTTACGGAGGTGGTCTCGTGAATGAGCAGTTCTTC.